Below, 16 T cell receptor beta chains from the same sample are listed, as sequenced in a study of blood T cell repertoires in COVID-19 (TCRdb year 2020). Libraries were constructed by the immunoSEQ multiplex PCR assay. The source is immuneACCESS, and TCRdb retained only in-frame sequences with V and J called. Part of the clones is not carried over; for the studies checked, unresolved V genes explain less than half of this, and the remainder is unexplained. A total of 370,000 or so clones appear in this sample, around 87% of them only once. The ten most abundant clones make up 1% to 1.5% of the sample. The specimen was PBMCs or T cells enriched from blood (not recorded which). The origin of the receptors is a man younger than 40 who had recovered from COVID-19.

The J gene is TRBJ2-2, the V gene TRBV4-3, with TRBD1 as a possible D gene (6 bases). V lost 5 bases to trimming and J lost 4 bases, with 14 bases between them. The CDR3 extends over 15 amino acids. Germline V gene sequence: CDR1 LGHNA, CDR2 YSLEER. The CDR3, as DNA: TGCGCCAGCAGCGGACAGAGGGACCCCACCGGGGAGCTGTTTTTT. It specifies CASSGQRDPTGELFF.

Only a few counts were recorded for this clone. This chain connects TRBV27 to TRBJ1-2, with D maybe TRBD1 (5 bases). The CDR3 consists of 13 residues. Deletions cut 2 bases from V and 3 bases from J, with 7 bases between. Germline lookup yields CDR1 MNHEY and CDR2 SMNVEV (reference sequence). Written as DNA, the CDR3 is TGTGCCAGCAGTTTACAGGGATACTATGGCTACACCTTC. Encoded protein: CASSLQGYYGYTF.

This clone appeared once. This chain joins TRBV29-1 and TRBJ2-7, with D tentatively TRBD1 (5 bases). The CDR3 extends over 11 amino acids. Germline V lookup: CDR1 SQVTM, CDR2 ANQGSEA. V lost 7 bases and J lost 4, with 11 bases in between. Here the CDR3 DNA reads TGCAGCGCCACCCAGGGATACGAGCAGTACTTC. It codes for CSATQGYEQYF.

This clone was seen more than once but under ten times. The chain links TRBV5-4 to TRBJ2-7, with 9 bases fitting TRBD1. V was pared by 0 bases and J by 6 bases, with 7 bases of the junction left unmatched. Germline V gene sequence: CDR1 SGHNT, CDR2 YYREEE (reference sequence). The CDR3 is 15 amino acids. The CDR3 bases are TGTGCCAGCAGCTTGGTGGGACAGGGCCAAGGCGAGCAGTACTTC. Translated: CASSLVGQGQGEQYF. The variable domain in full, with the rest retrieved from reference TRBV5-4 and TRBJ2-7, is ETGVTQSPTHLIKTRGQQVTLRCSSQSGHNTVSWYQQALGQGPQFIFQYYREEENGRGNFPPRFSGLQFPNYSSELNVNALELDDSALYLCASSLVGQGQGEQYFGPGTRLTVT.

This chain links TRBV5-4 with TRBJ2-7, with 8 bases identical to TRBD1. Germline CDR1 is SGHNT and CDR2 is YYREEE (reference sequence). The CDR3 sequence is 14 residues long. J gave up 6 bases and V 4 bases, and 9 bases lay outside the gene matches. The CDR3 region is CASSKPGQDSEQYF. In DNA, the CDR3 is TGTGCCAGCAGCAAGCCGGGACAGGACTCCGAGCAGTACTTC.

This clone was found a few times. The chain carries TRBV6-5 and TRBJ2-5; 10 nucleotides agree with TRBD2. The V and J ends lost 8 bases and 5 bases, in that order; junction bases with no gene match: 11. This CDR3 contains 15 residues. Germline CDR1 reads MNHEY; CDR2 reads SVGAGI. The CDR3 sequence: CASPGGAGGRETQYF. In DNA, the CDR3 is TGTGCCAGCCCCGGGGGAGCGGGGGGGAGGGAGACCCAGTACTTC.

The chain combines TRBV2 with TRBJ2-7; 11 nucleotides match TRBD1. The CDR3 loop spans 13 amino acids. J gave up 2 bases and V 8 bases, and 2 bases lay outside the gene matches. Looked up from germline, CDR1 is SNHLY and CDR2 is FYNNEI. CDR3 residues: CASLGQGAYEQYF. In DNA, the CDR3 is TGTGCCAGCCTGGGACAGGGGGCCTACGAGCAGTACTTC. Supplemented by reference TRBV2 and TRBJ2-7, the full variable domain reads EPEVTQTPSHQVTQMGQEVILRCVPISNHLYFYWYRQILGQKVEFLVSFYNNEISEKSEIFDDQFSVERPDGSNFTLKIRSTKLEDSAMYFCASLGQGAYEQYFGPGTRLTVT.

V and J are TRBV4-1 and TRBJ1-5, with TRBD1 matching 9 bases. Germline V gene data show CDR1 as MGHRA and CDR2 as YSYEKL. Unmatched junction bases numbered 5, after V lost 4 bases and J lost 7 bases. The CDR3 has 14 residues. The CDR3 DNA reads TGCGCCAGCAGCCCAGCGGACAGGGGCCAGCCCCAGCATTTT. Its protein product is CASSPADRGQPQHF.

The rearrangement links TRBV30 to TRBJ1-2, with TRBD1 as a possible D gene (5 bases). Trimming left V 7 bases short and J 1 base short, with 16 bases between. Germline V gene sequence: CDR1 GTSNPN, CDR2 SVGIG (reference sequence). The CDR3 has 14 amino acids. The CDR3 spells CASISRQHNYGYTF. In DNA, the CDR3 is TGTGCCTCCATTTCAAGACAGCATAACTATGGCTACACCTTC.

This clone was counted once. V gene TRBV19 combines with J gene TRBJ2-4; D possibly corresponds to TRBD1 (6 bases). The CDR3 has 15 amino acids. The V gene lost 6 bases and the J gene lost 0 bases, with 12 bases spanning the gap. CDR1 and CDR2 (germline): LNHDA, SQIVND (reference sequence). The CDR3 DNA reads as TGTGCCAGTAGAGACAGGACCTTAGCCAAAAACATTCAGTACTTC. It encodes CASRDRTLAKNIQYF.

The gene calls are TRBV4-2 and TRBJ1-1; possibly TRBD1 for D (5 bases). The CDR3 runs 15 residues. Germline V gene data show CDR1 as LGHNA and CDR2 as YNFKEQ. The V end was cut by 1 base, the J end by 8 bases, with 17 bases between. The CDR3 nucleotides read TGTGCCAGCAGCCAAGGTAGACAGTCGGAAGGCGAAGCTTTCTTT. It codes for CASSQGRQSEGEAFF.

The chain has TRBV6-2 or TRBV6-3 and TRBJ1-5; no reliable D call. The germline V gene has CDR1 MNHEY and CDR2 SVGEGT. CDR3 size: 14 residues. Trimming took 5 bases from V and 4 from J, leaving 12 bases between them. The CDR3: CASSAPYGNQPQHF. The CDR3, as DNA: TGTGCCAGCAGTGCCCCTTACGGGAATCAGCCCCAGCATTTT.

The rearrangement links TRBV18 to TRBJ1-3; 7 bases fit TRBD1. This CDR3 has 15 residues. Germline loops: CDR1 KGHSH, CDR2 LQKENI. The V segment lost 3 bases and the J segment 0 bases; nucleotides outside the gene matches: 2. The CDR3 here is CASSPGQRSGNTIYF. In DNA, the CDR3 is TGTGCCAGCTCACCGGGACAGCGCTCTGGAAACACCATATATTTT. Combining the CDR3 with reference TRBV18 and TRBJ1-3 gives the whole variable domain NAGVMQNPRHLVRRRGQEARLRCSPMKGHSHVYWYRQLPEEGLKFMVYLQKENIIDESGMPKERFSAEFPKEGPSILRIQQVVRGDSAAYFCASSPGQRSGNTIYFGEGSWLTVV.

Written as DNA, the CDR3 is TGTGCCAGCAGCTTTGGAGGGAACACTGAAGCTTTCTTT. Translating gives CASSFGGNTEAFF. The gene calls are TRBV25-1 and TRBJ1-1; D remains unclear. CDR1 is MGHDK and CDR2 is SYGVNS in the germline V gene. The CDR3 extends over 13 amino acids. V was cut by 6 bases and J by 1 base, with 9 bases left in between.

The gene calls are TRBV2 and TRBJ1-2; TRBD1 aligns across 8 bases. The CDR3 loop spans 15 amino acids. Germline V gene sequence: CDR1 SNHLY, CDR2 FYNNEI. V trimming: 3 bases; J trimming: 3 bases; junction bases outside the gene matches: 6. The CDR3 here is CASSDGDRGYYGYTF. The CDR3 region has the DNA TGTGCCAGCAGTGATGGTGACAGGGGCTACTATGGCTACACCTTC.

The chain uses TRBV6-1 and TRBJ1-6; D uncertain. The germline gives CDR1 MNHNS, CDR2 SASEGT. This CDR3 is built from 14 residues. V lost 1 base and J lost 4, with 5 bases in between. CDR3: CASSEDGYNSPLHF. Here the CDR3 DNA reads TGTGCCAGCAGTGAAGACGGGTATAATTCACCCCTCCACTTT.